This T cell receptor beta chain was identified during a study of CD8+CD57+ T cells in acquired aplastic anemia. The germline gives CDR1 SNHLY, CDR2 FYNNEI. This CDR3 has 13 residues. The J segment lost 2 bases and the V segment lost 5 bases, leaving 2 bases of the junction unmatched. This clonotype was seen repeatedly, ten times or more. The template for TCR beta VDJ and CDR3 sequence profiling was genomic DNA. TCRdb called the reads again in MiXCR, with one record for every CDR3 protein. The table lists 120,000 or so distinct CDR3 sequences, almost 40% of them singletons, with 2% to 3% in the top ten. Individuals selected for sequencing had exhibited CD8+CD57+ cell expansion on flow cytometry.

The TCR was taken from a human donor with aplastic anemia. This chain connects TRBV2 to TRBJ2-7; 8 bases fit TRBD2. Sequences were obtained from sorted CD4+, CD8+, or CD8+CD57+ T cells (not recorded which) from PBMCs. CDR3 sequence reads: CASSSGGPYEQYF. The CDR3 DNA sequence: TGTGCCAGCAGTAGCGGGGGTCCCTACGAGCAGTACTTC. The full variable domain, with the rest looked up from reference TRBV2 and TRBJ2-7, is EPEVTQTPSHQVTQMGQEVILRCVPISNHLYFYWYRQILGQKVEFLVSFYNNEISEKSEIFDDQFSVERPDGSNFTLKIRSTKLEDSAMYFCASSSGGPYEQYFGPGTRLTVT.